This T cell receptor (beta chain) appears in the sequencing data of a study of brain T cells in children with intractable seizures. Study-level results: Pre- and post-surgery blood differed in depth, so pre-surgery absences may be undersampling. Only CDR3 sequence similarity suggested viral specificity, without known HCMV serostatus.

The CDR3 runs 15 residues. The V gene lost 5 bases and the J gene lost 2 bases, with 15 bases spanning the gap. The V gene's germline CDR1 is SGHTA and CDR2 FQGNSA. Concerning this clone: The antigen remains unidentified.

Time point meaning: blood from clinic visit 5 months post-surgery; TSC patient then seizure free. Surgery cases with the highest brain T cell transcript signatures were chosen for sequencing. Some clones are missing from TCRdb's copy, which holds only in-frame ones; the method was immunoSEQ multiplex PCR. The sample includes hundreds of thousands of clones, approximately 93% of them seen just once. This TCR came from a boy in the first two years of life with tuberous sclerosis and intractable seizures. V gene TRBV7-2 combines with J gene TRBJ2-5; D tentatively fits TRBD1 or TRBD2 (5 bases each). This specimen was peripheral blood, taken roughly 5 months after surgery. This CDR3 reads CASSQTGRTQETQYF. The CDR3 DNA reads TGTGCCAGCAGCCAAACGGGACGGACACAAGAGACCCAGTACTTC.